These 13 T cell receptor beta chains share one sample of origin, sequenced in a study of metastatic and nonmetastatic thyroid tumors. Patients were all untreated before their thyroid surgery. TCRdb re-called clones via MiXCR from the PCR reads. The table shows 8,500 to 13,000 clones, with 28% occurring only once. The sample comprised tumor tissue. The receptors here all came from a male donor with papillary thyroid cancer or a benign thyroid nodule (not recorded which). Some clones in this sample may be carry-over from other donors' samples.

The rearrangement joins TRBV9 to TRBJ1-2, with 8 bases fitting TRBD1. Germline CDR1 is SGDLS and CDR2 is YYNGEE. With 0 bases clipped from V and 5 bases from J, the junction kept 0 bases outside the gene matches. CDR3 length: 13 amino acids. CDR3 coding DNA: TGTGCCAGCAGCGTAGGGACAGGGTATGGCTACACCTTC. Encoded protein: CASSVGTGYGYTF.

The rearrangement links TRBV7-9 to TRBJ1-1; weak D call: TRBD1 (5 bases). V was cut by 1 base and J by 9 bases, with 6 bases left in between. The germline CDR1 and CDR2 sequences are SEHNR and FQNEAQ (reference sequence). The CDR3 length is 11 residues. CDR3 protein: CASSLGGKAFF. CDR3 nucleotide sequence: TGTGCCAGCAGCTTAGGGGGCAAAGCTTTCTTT.

This clone ranks as medium-sized (0.01 to 0.1%). V usage is TRBV12-3 or TRBV12-4 and J usage is TRBJ2-2; 10 bases are shared with TRBD2. The CDR3 is 15 amino acids. Losses at the gene ends were 7 bases for V and 5 bases for J; bases not matched to a gene: 7. CDR3 sequence: CASTPIAGGTGELFF. The CDR3, as DNA: TGTGCCAGCACCCCTATAGCGGGAGGAACCGGGGAGCTGTTTTTT.

This clone was detected a few times. V is TRBV28 and J is TRBJ1-1; D is ambiguous. The CDR3 is 12 residues long. V gave up 6 bases and J gave up 5 bases, with 10 bases separating them. Germline V gene sequence: CDR1 MDHEN, CDR2 SYDVKM. This CDR3 is CASSPPATEAFF. The CDR3 bases are TGTGCCAGCAGCCCCCCCGCTACTGAAGCTTTCTTT.

This clone was found a few times. V and J are TRBV25-1 and TRBJ1-1; D is unclear. The CDR3 loop spans 14 amino acids. CDR1 is MGHDK and CDR2 is SYGVNS in the germline V gene. V was trimmed by 8 bases and J by 1 base, leaving 14 bases between them. The CDR3 loop reads CASAPQDRNTEAFF. CDR3 DNA sequence: TGTGCCAGCGCCCCCCAGGATAGGAACACTGAAGCTTTCTTT.

This clone was seen only once. The rearrangement uses TRBV5-1 and TRBJ2-3, with no clear D. Trimming took 0 bases from V and 2 from J, leaving 7 bases between them. This CDR3 has 14 amino acids. Germline V gives CDR1 SGHRS, CDR2 YFSETQ. The CDR3 DNA is TGCGCCAGCAGCTTGGGAACTTTCACAGATACGCAGTATTTT. Residues: CASSLGTFTDTQYF.

The chain uses TRBV28 and TRBJ2-7; D possibly corresponds to TRBD2 (5 bases). In germline, CDR1 is MDHEN, CDR2 SYDVKM. With 6 bases removed from V and 2 bases from J, the gap between germline ends came to 11 bases. The CDR3 runs 13 residues. CDR3 bases: TGTGCCAGCAGCCCGGAGGTGACCTACGAGCAGTACTTC. Translation gives CASSPEVTYEQYF.

This clone was observed a few times. The chain is built from TRBV7-3 and TRBJ2-3; possibly TRBD1 for D (5 bases). Germline CDR1 is SGHTA and CDR2 is FQGTGA. This CDR3 region has 13 residues. V lost 4 bases to trimming and J lost 2 bases, with 7 bases between them. The CDR3 DNA sequence: TGTGCCAGCAGCTGGACAAACACAGATACGCAGTATTTT. Its protein product is CASSWTNTDTQYF. The full variable domain, with the rest looked up from reference TRBV7-3 and TRBJ2-3, is GAGVSQTPSNKVTEKGKYVELRCDPISGHTALYWYRQSLGQGPEFLIYFQGTGAADDSGLPNDRFFAVRPEGSVSTLKIQRTERGDSAVYLCASSWTNTDTQYFGPGTRLTVL.

This clone is medium-sized by share. The V call is TRBV11-2, the J call TRBJ2-5; D is undetermined. Trimming pared 2 bases from V and 1 base from J, leaving 8 bases between. This CDR3 comprises 14 residues. Germline-derived CDR1 and CDR2 are SGHAT and FQNNGV. The CDR3 nucleotides read TGTGCCAGCAGCTTATCTGAGGCCCAAGAGACCCAGTACTTC. Amino acid sequence: CASSLSEAQETQYF.

This clone is termed medium-sized (0.01 to 0.1%). The CDR3 coding sequence is TGTGCCACTACGGACAGGGGAGGAAACACCATATATTTT. Protein: CATTDRGGNTIYF. The V call is TRBV6-1, the J call TRBJ1-3; 9 bases match TRBD1. The germline V gene encodes CDR1 MNHNS and CDR2 SASEGT. The junction had 5 bases not matched to a gene; V was cut back by 10 bases and J by 4 bases. The CDR3 is 13 amino acids.

Comment on this clone: The junction differs from germline at one of its ends, possibly a read error. The chain employs TRBV10-1 and TRBJ2-1, with TRBD2 as a possible D gene (6 bases). Germline values: CDR1 WNHNN, CDR2 SYGVQD (reference sequence). This CDR3 is 13 amino acids long. This CDR3 reads CASRRGNYNEQFF. Here the CDR3 DNA reads TGCGCCAGCAGACGGGGGAACTACAACGAGCAGTTCTTC.

There are a few counts of this clone. The chain couples TRBV19 to TRBJ1-2, with D perhaps TRBD1 (5 bases). Germline V gene data show CDR1 as LNHDA and CDR2 as SQIVND (reference sequence). The CDR3 length is 14 residues. Trimming left V 5 bases short and J 2 bases short, with 12 bases between. CDR3 in DNA: TGTGCCAGTAGTTTCGGGACGGACAACTATGGCTACACCTTC. This gives the protein CASSFGTDNYGYTF.

This clone ranks as medium-sized. The chain is built from TRBV20-1 and TRBJ2-7; the match to TRBD2 covers 12 bases. Germline trimming cut 6 bases from V and 3 bases from J; bases unmatched to any gene: 12. The CDR3 consists of 16 residues. Germline V gives CDR1 DFQATT, CDR2 SNEGSKA (reference sequence). The CDR3 loop is CSARTSGTAFFYEQYF. Written as DNA, the CDR3 is TGCAGTGCCCGGACTAGCGGGACCGCTTTTTTCTACGAGCAGTACTTC.